Presented here are 13 T cell receptor beta chains from one specimen sequenced in a study of T cell responses to AZD1222 COVID-19 vaccine (dated by TCRdb to 2020 to 2023). Library prep was done by the immunoSEQ multiplex PCR assay. Here the immuneACCESS table is served through TCRdb, limited to in-frame sequences with V and J called. Missing clones are a known gap in these copies; in checked studies unresolved V genes cover under half, and the rest lacks a known reason. The sample data list about 94,000 clones, and 85% of these were observed just once. The top ten clonotypes cover more than 3.5% of the sample. What this sample's time point label stands for: about 28 days (+/-7) after the second vaccine dose. The sequencing here drew on peripheral blood, taken 28 days after the second AZD1222 dose. These receptors came from an adult who received the AZD1222 COVID-19 vaccine.

This clone was seen only once. V gene TRBV5-1 combines with J gene TRBJ2-1; 11 bases line up with TRBD2. Germline-derived CDR1 and CDR2 are SGHRS and YFSETQ. Trimming cost V 0 bases and J 0 bases; bases outside gene matches: 2. The CDR3 is 17 amino acids. The CDR3 region is CASSLGTSGSSYNEQFF. The CDR3 DNA is TGCGCCAGCAGCTTGGGAACTAGCGGGAGCTCCTACAATGAGCAGTTCTTC.

The chain combines TRBV28 with TRBJ2-3; 8 bases align to TRBD2. Germline loops: CDR1 MDHEN, CDR2 SYDVKM. J gave up 6 bases and V 1 base, and 3 bases lay outside the gene matches. This CDR3 has 14 residues. In DNA, the CDR3 is TGTGCCAGCAGTTTATCGGGAGGGCCGGATACGCAGTATTTT. Its protein is CASSLSGGPDTQYF.

To note about this clone: The sample carries other DNA sequences with the same CDR3. The chain carries TRBV5-8 and TRBJ2-6; D is unresolved. Trimming removed 2 bases at V and 4 bases at J, with 7 bases between. This CDR3 spans 14 amino acids. Germline CDR1 reads SGHTS; CDR2 reads YDEGEE. CDR3 coding DNA: TGTGCCAGCAGCTTAAGGGCCGGGGCCAACGTCCTGACTTTC. It codes for CASSLRAGANVLTF.

The rearrangement uses TRBV6-5 and TRBJ1-1; D gene uncertain. In germline, CDR1 is MNHEY, CDR2 SVGAGI. The CDR3 totals 12 residues. V was clipped by 10 bases and J by 0 bases, with 9 bases between them. CDR3: CAITLVNTEAFF. The CDR3 nucleotides read TGTGCCATAACACTGGTGAACACTGAAGCTTTCTTT.

The genes are TRBV25-1 and TRBJ2-2, with 8 nucleotides matching TRBD1. Looked up from germline, CDR1 is MGHDK and CDR2 is SYGVNS. Trimming at V came to 3 bases and at J to 5 bases, leaving 8 bases not matched to a gene. CDR3 length equals 16 residues. The CDR3 is CASSDLSRGQTGELFF. CDR3 nucleotide sequence: TGTGCCAGCAGTGACCTATCCAGGGGGCAGACCGGGGAGCTGTTTTTT.

The chain combines TRBV7-8 with TRBJ2-4, with 8 bases matching TRBD2. The CDR3 runs to 17 residues. V was pared by 1 base and J by 2 bases, with 7 bases of the junction left unmatched. Looked up from germline, CDR1 is SGHVS and CDR2 is FQNEAQ. Here the CDR3 DNA reads TGTGCCAGCAGCTTAGACCGTATAGCGGGGTCCAAAAACATTCAGTACTTC. Translation: CASSLDRIAGSKNIQYF.

The gene calls are TRBV10-3 and TRBJ1-5, with 7 bases identical to TRBD1. V shed 6 bases, J shed 4 bases, and the junction held 9 bases outside the gene matches. CDR1 ENHRY and CDR2 SYGVKD come from the germline V gene. The CDR3 runs to 15 residues. The CDR3 is CAIRGAGQPNQPQHF. DNA of the CDR3: TGTGCCATCAGGGGGGCGGGACAGCCAAATCAGCCCCAGCATTTT.

V and J are TRBV11-2 and TRBJ2-5; possibly TRBD2 for D (6 bases). Per the germline V gene, CDR1 is SGHAT and CDR2 is FQNNGV. The length of the CDR3 is 15 residues. The V end was cut by 6 bases, the J end by 5 bases, with 19 bases between. The CDR3 DNA reads as TGTGCCAGCAGATCTCCCGGGAGATCTTGGGAGACCCAGTACTTC. It translates to CASRSPGRSWETQYF.

The rearrangement uses TRBV10-3 and TRBJ2-7; no definite D call. With 2 bases removed from V and 6 bases from J, the gap between germline ends came to 14 bases. The length of the CDR3 is 14 residues. Germline CDR1 reads ENHRY; CDR2 reads SYGVKD. The CDR3 DNA follows: TGTGCCATCAGTGAGAAGATGCCTGGGTCCGAGCAGTACTTC. This codes for CAISEKMPGSEQYF.

This chain connects TRBV9 to TRBJ1-4; D not resolved. The V gene's germline CDR1 is SGDLS and CDR2 YYNGEE. CDR3 length: 13 amino acids. Trimming stripped 4 bases from V and 8 bases from J, with 12 bases between. DNA of the CDR3: TGTGCCAGCAGCCCGTTTATGGGGGAAAAACTGTTTTTT. Protein sequence: CASSPFMGEKLFF.

This chain joins TRBV3-1 (or the pseudogene TRBV3-2) and TRBJ2-1; TRBD2 aligns across 9 bases. Germline-derived CDR1 and CDR2 are LGHDT and YNNKEL (reference sequence). V was pared by 1 base and J by 8 bases, with 9 bases of the junction left unmatched. The CDR3 length is 16 residues. The DNA of the CDR3 is TGTGCCAGCAGCCAAGTAGCGGGAGAAGGTTCGGATGAGCAGTTCTTC. Residues: CASSQVAGEGSDEQFF.

This clone was seen once. The chain joins TRBV27 to TRBJ2-2; 11 positions agree with TRBD2. Germline-derived CDR1 and CDR2 are MNHEY and SMNVEV (reference sequence). The CDR3 runs 14 residues. Unmatched junction bases numbered 3, after V lost 5 bases and J lost 7 bases. The CDR3: CASSPTSGSGELFF. CDR3 coding DNA: TGTGCCAGCAGTCCTACTAGCGGGAGCGGGGAGCTGTTTTTT.

This chain joins TRBV10-3 and TRBJ1-5; D ambiguous. CDR3 length: 12 residues. From germline, CDR1 is ENHRY and CDR2 SYGVKD. Trimming cost V 5 bases and J 6 bases, with 8 bases left between them. For the CDR3, the DNA is TGTGCCATCAGTCCCCCCGGTCAGCCCCAGCATTTT. Translation gives CAISPPGQPQHF.